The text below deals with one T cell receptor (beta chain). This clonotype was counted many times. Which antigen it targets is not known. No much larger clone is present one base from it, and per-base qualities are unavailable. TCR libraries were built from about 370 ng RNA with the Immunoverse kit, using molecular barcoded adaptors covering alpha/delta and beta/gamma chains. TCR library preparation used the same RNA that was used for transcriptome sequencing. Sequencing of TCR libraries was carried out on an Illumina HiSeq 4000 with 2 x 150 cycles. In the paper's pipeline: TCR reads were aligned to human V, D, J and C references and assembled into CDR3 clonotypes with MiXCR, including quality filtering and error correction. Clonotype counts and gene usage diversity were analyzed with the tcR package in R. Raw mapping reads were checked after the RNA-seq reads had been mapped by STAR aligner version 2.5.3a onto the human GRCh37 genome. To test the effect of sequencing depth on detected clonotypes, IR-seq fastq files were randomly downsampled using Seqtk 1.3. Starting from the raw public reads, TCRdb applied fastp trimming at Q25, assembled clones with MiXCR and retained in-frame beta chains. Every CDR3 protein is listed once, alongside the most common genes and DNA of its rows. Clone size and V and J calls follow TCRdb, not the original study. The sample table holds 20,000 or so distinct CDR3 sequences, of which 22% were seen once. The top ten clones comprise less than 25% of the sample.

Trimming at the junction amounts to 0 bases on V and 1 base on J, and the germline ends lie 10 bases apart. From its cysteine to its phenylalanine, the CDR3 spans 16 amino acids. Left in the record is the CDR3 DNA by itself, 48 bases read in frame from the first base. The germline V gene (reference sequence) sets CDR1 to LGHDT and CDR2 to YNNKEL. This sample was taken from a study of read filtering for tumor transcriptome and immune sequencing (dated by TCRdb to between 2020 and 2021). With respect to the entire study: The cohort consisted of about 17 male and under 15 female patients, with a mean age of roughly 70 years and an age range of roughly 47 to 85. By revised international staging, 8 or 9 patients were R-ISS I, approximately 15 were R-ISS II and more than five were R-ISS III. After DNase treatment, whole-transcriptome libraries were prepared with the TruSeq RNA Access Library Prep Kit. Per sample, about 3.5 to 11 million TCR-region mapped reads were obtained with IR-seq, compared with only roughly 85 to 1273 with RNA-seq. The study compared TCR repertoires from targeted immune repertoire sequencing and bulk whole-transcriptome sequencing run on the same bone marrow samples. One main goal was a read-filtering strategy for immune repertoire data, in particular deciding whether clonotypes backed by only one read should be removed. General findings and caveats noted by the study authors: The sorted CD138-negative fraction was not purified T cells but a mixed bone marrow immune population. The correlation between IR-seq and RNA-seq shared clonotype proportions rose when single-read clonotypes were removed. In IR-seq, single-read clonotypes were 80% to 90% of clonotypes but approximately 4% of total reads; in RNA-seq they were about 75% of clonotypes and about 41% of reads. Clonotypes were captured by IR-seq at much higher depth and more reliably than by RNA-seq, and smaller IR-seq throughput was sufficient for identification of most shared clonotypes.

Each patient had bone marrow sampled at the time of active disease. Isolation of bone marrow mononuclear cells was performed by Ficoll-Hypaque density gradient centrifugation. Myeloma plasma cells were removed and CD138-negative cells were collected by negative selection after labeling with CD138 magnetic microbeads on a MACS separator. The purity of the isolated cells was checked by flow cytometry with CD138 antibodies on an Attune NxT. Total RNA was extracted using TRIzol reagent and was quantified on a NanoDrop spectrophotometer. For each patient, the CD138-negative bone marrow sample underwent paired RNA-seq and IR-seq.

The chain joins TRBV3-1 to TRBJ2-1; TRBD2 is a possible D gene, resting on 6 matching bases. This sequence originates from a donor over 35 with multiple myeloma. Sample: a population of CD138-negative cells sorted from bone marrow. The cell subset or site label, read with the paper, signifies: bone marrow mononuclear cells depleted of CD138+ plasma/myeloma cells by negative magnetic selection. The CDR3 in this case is CASSQEAGHSYNEQFF. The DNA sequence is TGTGCCAGCAGCCAAGAAGCGGGCCATTCCTACAATGAGCAGTTCTTC.